This TCR beta chain was profiled in a study of T-cell reconstitution after alpha-beta-depleted transplantation in children. Findings of the study overall: TCRbeta diversity was high at day 60 in some patients (a result of surviving recipient T cells and thymic progenitors). Reportedly, only several hundred clones from non-depleted graft cells drove alpha-beta T-cell counts at about two months.

The V end was cut by 1 base, the J end by 6 bases, with 11 bases between. The CDR3 sequence is 14 residues long. Germline V gene lookup returns CDR1 SGHTA and CDR2 FQGNSA. During its preparation, the TCRbeta library received unique molecular identifiers. MiXCR was run by TCRdb on the PCR reads, yielding one entry per CDR3 protein. The sample carries some 200,000 distinct CDR3 sequences, 5.5% to 7% recorded once. Ten or more counts support this clonotype. No antigen is known for it. The chain recombines TRBV7-2 with TRBJ2-3; TRBD2 might be the D (5 bases). The sample consisted of PBMCs, taken before TCRalphabeta/CD19-depleted stem cell transplant. This clonotype originated in a girl in the first two years of life with combined immunodeficiency, due to receive a stem cell transplant. The CDR3 loop reads CASSLGTAGDTQYF. DNA of the CDR3: TGTGCCAGCAGCTTAGGGACTGCTGGGGATACGCAGTATTTT.